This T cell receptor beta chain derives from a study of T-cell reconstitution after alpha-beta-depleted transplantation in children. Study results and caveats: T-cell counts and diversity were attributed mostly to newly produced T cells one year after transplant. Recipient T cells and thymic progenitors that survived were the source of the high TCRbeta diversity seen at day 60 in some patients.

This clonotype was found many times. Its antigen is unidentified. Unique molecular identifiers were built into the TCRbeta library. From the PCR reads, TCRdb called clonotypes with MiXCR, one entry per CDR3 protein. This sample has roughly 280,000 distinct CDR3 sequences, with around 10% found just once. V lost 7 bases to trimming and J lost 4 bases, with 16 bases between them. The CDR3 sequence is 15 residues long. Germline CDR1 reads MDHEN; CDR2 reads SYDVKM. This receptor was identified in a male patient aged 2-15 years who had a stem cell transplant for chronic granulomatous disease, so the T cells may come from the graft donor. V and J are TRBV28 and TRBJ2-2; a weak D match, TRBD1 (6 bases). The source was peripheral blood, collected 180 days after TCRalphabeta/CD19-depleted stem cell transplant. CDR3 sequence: CASTLERGITGELFF. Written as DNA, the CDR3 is TGTGCCAGCACCCTGGAAAGGGGGATCACCGGGGAGCTGTTTTTT.